These T cell receptor beta chains were read from a single sample in a study of cytomegalovirus exposure and HLA in healthy donors. Here immunoSEQ multiplex PCR was the method, and the copy in TCRdb shows in-frame clones only, minus some. Among 100,000 or so clones listed, 60% to 80% were seen once. Sequenced sample: PBMCs. Every receptor here comes from a woman aged 40 to 49 in good health and CMV-seropositive. Both conserved end residues are part of each CDR3. D genes are given only for firm matches. For some rows the clone size is stated as once, few or many, or as a class when expanded; others skip it.

D,V,J,size,DNA,CDR3
NA,TRBV10-1,TRBJ1-2,once,TGCGCCAGCAGTGAGACAACAGGGATAAACTATGGCTACACCTTC,CASSETTGINYGYTF
TRBD1,TRBV19,TRBJ2-6,NA,TGTGCCAGTAGTCGGCAGGGGGCCGGGGCCAACGTCCTGACTTTC,CASSRQGAGANVLTF
TRBD2,TRBV5-1,TRBJ2-7,NA,TGCGCCAGCAGCTTGGGACTAGCGGGGCACTACGAGCAGTACTTC,CASSLGLAGHYEQYF
NA,TRBV9,TRBJ2-7,NA,TGTGCCAGCAGCTCAGGGGCCAACCACTACGAGCAGTACTTC,CASSSGANHYEQYF
NA,TRBV11-2,TRBJ2-1,NA,TGTGCCAGCACCGAGGGACTCCTCAATGAGCAGTTCTTC,CASTEGLLNEQFF
NA,TRBV29-1,TRBJ1-1,NA,TGCAGCGCCAACCGGAGGTACACTGAAGCTTTCTTT,CSANRRYTEAFF
NA,TRBV4-1,TRBJ2-1,NA,TGCGCCAGCAGCCTGGGACTTAGCTCCTACAATGAGCAGTTCTTC,CASSLGLSSYNEQFF
TRBD2,TRBV29-1,TRBJ2-2,NA,TGCAGCGTTGACCGGGGGGGTTTCCACACCGGGGAGCTGTTTTTT,CSVDRGGFHTGELFF
TRBD2,TRBV15,TRBJ2-1,NA,TGTGCCACCAGCAGAGATTGGGAGGGCACCTTGGAGTTCTTC,CATSRDWEGTLEFF
NA,TRBV7-9,TRBJ1-1,NA,TGTGCCAGCACCCCCCAGACGGTTAGCGCTGAAGCTTTCTTT,CASTPQTVSAEAFF
TRBD1,TRBV27,TRBJ1-2,NA,TGTGCCAGCAGTTTAGAGGGGGACAGGGGGCATGGCTACACCTTC,CASSLEGDRGHGYTF
NA,TRBV7-8,TRBJ1-4,NA,TGTGCCAGCAGCTTAATTAGCAGGGCTGGTGAAAAACTGTTTTTT,CASSLISRAGEKLFF
NA,TRBV28,TRBJ1-3,NA,TGTGCCAGCATGACCAGTTTGGGGACTGAAGCTGGAAACACCATATATTTT,CASMTSLGTEAGNTIYF
NA,TRBV2,TRBJ2-3,once,TGTGCCAGCAGTGAAATTGGGCCAGATACGCAGTATTTT,CASSEIGPDTQYF
TRBD2,TRBV27,TRBJ2-1,NA,TGTGCCAGCAGTTCCCCCCTTATGGGGCGGGGGATCTACAATGAGCAGTTCTTC,CASSSPLMGRGIYNEQFF
TRBD1,TRBV9,TRBJ1-1,NA,TGTGCCAGCAGCCCAAGGACAGGGGGCACTGAAGCTTTCTTT,CASSPRTGGTEAFF
NA,TRBV28,TRBJ1-5,few,TGTGCCAGCAGTTTTTGGGGCGGCGGGGGGGGATATAGCAATCAGCCCCAGCATTTT,CASSFWGGGGGYSNQPQHF
NA,TRBV2,TRBJ1-1,NA,TGTGCCAGCGCTCCTAGACAGGCTATAACTGAAGCTTTCTTT,CASAPRQAITEAFF
TRBD1,TRBV5-8,TRBJ1-6,NA,TGTGCCAGCAGCTCTCAATCGGGACAGCCAAGCTCCTATAATTCACCCCCCCACTTT,CASSSQSGQPSSYNSPPHF
NA,TRBV7-9,TRBJ1-1,NA,TGTGCCAGCAGCTTAGGTGGAGGGAACACTGAAGCTTTCTTT,CASSLGGGNTEAFF